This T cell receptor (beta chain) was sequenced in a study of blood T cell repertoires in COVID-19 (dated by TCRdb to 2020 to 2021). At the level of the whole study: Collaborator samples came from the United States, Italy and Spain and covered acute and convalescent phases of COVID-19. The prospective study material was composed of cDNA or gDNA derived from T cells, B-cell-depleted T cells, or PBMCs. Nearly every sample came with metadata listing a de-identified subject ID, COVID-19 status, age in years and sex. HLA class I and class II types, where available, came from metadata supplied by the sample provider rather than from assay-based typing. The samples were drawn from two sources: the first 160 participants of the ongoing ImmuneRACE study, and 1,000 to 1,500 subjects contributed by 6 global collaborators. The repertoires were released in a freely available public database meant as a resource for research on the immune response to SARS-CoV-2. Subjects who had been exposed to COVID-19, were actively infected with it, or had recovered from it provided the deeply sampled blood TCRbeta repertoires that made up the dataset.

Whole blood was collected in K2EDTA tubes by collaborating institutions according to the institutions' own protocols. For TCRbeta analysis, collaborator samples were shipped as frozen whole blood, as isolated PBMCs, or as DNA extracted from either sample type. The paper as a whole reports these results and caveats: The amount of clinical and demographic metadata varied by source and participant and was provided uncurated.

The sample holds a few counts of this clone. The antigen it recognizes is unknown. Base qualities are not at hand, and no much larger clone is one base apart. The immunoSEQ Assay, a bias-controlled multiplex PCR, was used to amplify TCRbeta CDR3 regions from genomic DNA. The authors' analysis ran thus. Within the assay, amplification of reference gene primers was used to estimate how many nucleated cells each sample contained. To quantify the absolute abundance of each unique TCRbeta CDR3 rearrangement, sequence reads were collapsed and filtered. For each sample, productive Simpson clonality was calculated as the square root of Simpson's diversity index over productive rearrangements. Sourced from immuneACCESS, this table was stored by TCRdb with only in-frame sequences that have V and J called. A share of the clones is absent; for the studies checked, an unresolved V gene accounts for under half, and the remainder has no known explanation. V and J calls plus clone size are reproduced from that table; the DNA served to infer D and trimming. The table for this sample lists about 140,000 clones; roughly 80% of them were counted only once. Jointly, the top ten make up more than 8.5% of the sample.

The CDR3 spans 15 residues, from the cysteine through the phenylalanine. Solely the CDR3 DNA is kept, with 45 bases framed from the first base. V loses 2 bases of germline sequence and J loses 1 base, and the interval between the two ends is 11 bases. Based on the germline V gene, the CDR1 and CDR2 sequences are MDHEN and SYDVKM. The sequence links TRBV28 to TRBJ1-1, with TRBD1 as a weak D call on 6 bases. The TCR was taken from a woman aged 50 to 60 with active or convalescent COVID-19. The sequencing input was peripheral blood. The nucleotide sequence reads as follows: TGTGCCAGCAGTTTACCTGGACAGCCGAACACTGAAGCTTTCTTT. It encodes CASSLPGQPNTEAFF.